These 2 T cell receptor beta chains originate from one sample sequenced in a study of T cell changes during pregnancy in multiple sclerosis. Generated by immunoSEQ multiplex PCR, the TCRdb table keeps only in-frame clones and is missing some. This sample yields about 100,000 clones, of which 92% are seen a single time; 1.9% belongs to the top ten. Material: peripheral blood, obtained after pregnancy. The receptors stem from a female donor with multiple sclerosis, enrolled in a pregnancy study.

DNA for the CDR3: TGTGCCTGGAGGAGTTACACAGATACGCAGTATTTT. This sequence encodes CAWRSYTDTQYF. J is TRBJ2-3 and V is TRBV30; D gene uncertain. Germline assignment: CDR1 GTSNPN and CDR2 SVGIG (reference sequence). This CDR3 is built from 12 residues. V gave up 3 bases and J gave up 2 bases, with 6 bases separating them.

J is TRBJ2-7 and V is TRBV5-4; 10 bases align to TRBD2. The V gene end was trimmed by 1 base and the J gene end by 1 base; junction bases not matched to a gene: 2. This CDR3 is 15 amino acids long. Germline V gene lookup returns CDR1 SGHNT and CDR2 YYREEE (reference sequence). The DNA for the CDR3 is TGTGCCAGCAGCTTGTCACTAGCGGGATCCTACGAGCAGTACTTC. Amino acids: CASSLSLAGSYEQYF.